The next 9 T cell receptor beta chains were all read from a single sample in a study of T cell repertoires in cytomegalovirus infection. TCRdb analysed the reads with MiXCR anew, one entry per CDR3 protein. Seen here are some 600,000 distinct CDR3 sequences, roughly 26% observed once, and the top ten hold less than 9.5%. The sample was CD8+ T cells from PBMCs. The source of these receptors is a human donor in good health (CMV status not recorded). Some clones in this sample may be carry-over from other donors' samples.

The rearrangement joins TRBV29-1 to TRBJ2-3, with 7 bases that match TRBD2. V was pared by 5 bases and J by 1 base, with 9 bases of the junction left unmatched. The germline gives CDR1 SQVTM, CDR2 ANQGSEA. This CDR3 has 15 amino acids. Written as DNA, the CDR3 is TGCAGCGTTCAAGTAACGGGGGGTCGCACAGATACGCAGTATTTT. Translation gives CSVQVTGGRTDTQYF.

This clonotype was seen a few times. The chain is built from TRBV6-5 and TRBJ1-4; D unclear. The CDR3 is made up of 12 amino acids. The germline V and J ends were trimmed by 7 bases and 4 bases, with 7 bases remaining between them. In germline, CDR1 is MNHEY, CDR2 SVGAGI. CDR3 coding DNA: TGTGCCAGCAAGGGTCTTAATGAAAAACTGTTTTTT. This encodes CASKGLNEKLFF.

The J gene is TRBJ1-5, the V gene TRBV6-2 or TRBV6-3; the D gene is possibly TRBD1 (6 bases). Germline values: CDR1 MNHEY, CDR2 SVGEGT. The V end was cut by 8 bases, the J end by 1 base, with 18 bases between. The CDR3 covers 16 residues. CDR3 DNA sequence: TGTGCCAGCTACCCGAGGGGGATCGGCAGCAATCAGCCCCAGCATTTT. It yields the protein CASYPRGIGSNQPQHF.

V usage is TRBV5-1 and J usage is TRBJ1-1; D perhaps matches TRBD1 (5 bases). The CDR3 consists of 15 residues. Trimming took 5 bases from V and 11 from J, leaving 25 bases between them. CDR1 is SGHRS and CDR2 is YFSETQ in the germline V gene. In DNA form, the CDR3 reads TGCGCCAGCAGGGCCTCATCGGCGGGGCGCAACGGGGCTTTCTTT. Translation: CASRASSAGRNGAFF.

This clonotype was picked up many times. This chain connects TRBV12-3 or TRBV12-4 to TRBJ1-4; D gene unclear. The CDR3 is 14 residues long. With 7 bases removed from V and 0 bases from J, the gap between germline ends came to 9 bases. CDR3 protein: CASNSAATNEKLFF. In DNA, the CDR3 is TGTGCCAGCAATTCGGCCGCAACTAATGAAAAACTGTTTTTT.

This clonotype was picked up a small number of times. The rearrangement joins TRBV12-3 or TRBV12-4 to TRBJ2-1; D may be TRBD1 (6 bases). Deletions cut 5 bases from V and 6 bases from J, with 14 bases between. This CDR3 comprises 14 residues. The CDR3 here is CASSPLGGPNEQFF. The CDR3 nucleotides read TGTGCCAGCAGTCCTCTAGGGGGTCCCAATGAGCAGTTCTTC.

This clonotype was observed a few times. V is TRBV28 and J is TRBJ1-2; 10 bases match TRBD1. This CDR3 has 16 residues. The germline CDR1 and CDR2 sequences are MDHEN and SYDVKM. V was clipped by 5 bases and J by 4 bases; unmatched bases: 10. The CDR3 sequence is CASSKGTGAVLYGYTF. The DNA of the CDR3 is TGTGCCAGCAGTAAAGGGACAGGGGCCGTCCTCTATGGCTACACCTTC.

The chain is built from TRBV7-6 and TRBJ2-1, with 9 bases that match TRBD2. Germline CDR1 SGHVS, CDR2 FNYEAQ. Trimming at V came to 2 bases and at J to 4 bases, leaving 9 bases not matched to a gene. The CDR3 is made up of 17 amino acids. The CDR3 protein is CASSLLAGGLKYNEQFF. The CDR3 coding sequence is TGTGCCAGCAGCTTACTGGCGGGGGGGCTAAAATACAATGAGCAGTTCTTC. Drawing the rest from reference TRBV7-6 and TRBJ2-1, the complete variable domain is GAGVSQSPRYKVTKRGQDVALRCDPISGHVSLYWYRQALGQGPEFLTYFNYEAQQDKSGLPNDRFSAERPEGSISTLTIQRTEQRDSAMYRCASSLLAGGLKYNEQFFGPGTRLTVL.

This clonotype was seen a few times. This sequence joins TRBV9 and TRBJ1-1; D gene ambiguous. Germline-derived CDR1 and CDR2 are SGDLS and YYNGEE. Between the trimmed V and J ends, which lost 4 bases and 7 bases, there was a span of 8 bases. CDR3 size: 11 residues. The CDR3 nucleotides are TGTGCCAGCAGCCAGAAGGATGAAGCTTTCTTT. It codes for CASSQKDEAFF.